This TCR beta chain was documented in a study of cytomegalovirus exposure and HLA in healthy donors. Germline CDR1 is MRHNA and CDR2 is SNTAGT. The CDR3 has 16 amino acids. Losses at the gene ends were 2 bases for V and 6 bases for J; bases not matched to a gene: 10. Amplification used 60 Vbeta primers and 13 Jbeta primers. Clones were sequenced by immunoSEQ multiplex PCR, and TCRdb holds only the in-frame ones, with some missing. The table has about 69,000 clones, 75% to 80% seen once; the top ten hold 3.3%. The clonotype originates from a man between 18 and 35 years old in good health and CMV-seronegative. The chain employs TRBV6-4 and TRBJ2-7, with 10 bases lining up with TRBD1. The sequenced material came from PBMCs. The CDR3 bases are TGTGCCAGCAGTGACACAGGACAGGGGGAGACTAGCGAGCAGTACTTC. It encodes CASSDTGQGETSEQYF.